This TCR beta chain came from a study of cytomegalovirus exposure and HLA in healthy donors. Regarding this clone: Its antigen is undetermined.

Germline CDR1 reads MDHEN; CDR2 reads SYDVKM. V was clipped by 3 bases and J by 4 bases, with 6 bases between them. The CDR3 loop spans 12 amino acids. The study, taken as a whole, reports: Usually a TCR sequence was rare, but some public TCRs were found in many donors. Reports indicated that the classifier achieved high specificity and sensitivity in diagnosing cytomegalovirus status.

TCRdb keeps only in-frame clones here, not all; method: immunoSEQ multiplex PCR. The sample carries 86,000 or so clones, about 96% recorded once. The receptor's source is a man aged 18 to 30 in good health and CMV-seropositive. The chain combines TRBV28 with TRBJ1-2, with D possibly TRBD1 on 6 matching bases. The sequenced sample was PBMCs. The CDR3 region is CASSFRGYGYTF. The CDR3 bases are TGTGCCAGCAGTTTCAGGGGCTATGGCTACACCTTC.